This T cell receptor beta chain derives from a study of blood T cell repertoires in COVID-19. Study background: There were acute and convalescent COVID-19 samples, and they came from the United States, Italy and Spain. PBMCs, B-cell-depleted T cells, or T cells were the source of the cDNA or gDNA that made up the material.

The protocol was immunoSEQ multiplex PCR, while the TCRdb copy is restricted to in-frame clones and leaves out a portion. The data contain fewer than 200,000 clones, about four fifths of them singletons. CDR3 length equals 19 residues. From germline, CDR1 is SEHNR and CDR2 FQNEAQ (reference sequence). Trimming cost V 4 bases and J 0 bases; bases outside gene matches: 11. This TCR was recovered from an elderly woman with acute or convalescent COVID-19. Sequencing used peripheral blood. The chain has TRBV7-9 and TRBJ2-1; 11 bases agree with TRBD2. CDR3 protein: CASSSLTSGDFISYNEQFF. CDR3 bases: TGTGCCAGCAGCTCCTTGACTAGCGGGGACTTCATCTCCTACAATGAGCAGTTCTTC.